These 30 T cell receptor beta chains share one sample of origin, sequenced in a study of T cell responses to AZD1222 COVID-19 vaccine. Profiled with immunoSEQ multiplex PCR; TCRdb holds only in-frame clones, not every one. The sample has about 110,000 clones; approximately 87% are singletons. Here the sequenced sample was peripheral blood, taken on day 0 of AZD1222 vaccination. These receptors were collected from an adult in good health.

The chain carries TRBV4-2 and TRBJ2-7; D is possibly TRBD2 (5 bases). This CDR3 is 14 amino acids long. Germline V CDR1 and CDR2: LGHNA, YNFKEQ. Between the trimmed V and J ends, which lost 1 base and 1 base, there was a span of 8 bases. The CDR3 coding sequence is TGTGCCAGCAGCCAAGTAGGCGGGTCCTACGAGCAGTACTTC. This encodes CASSQVGGSYEQYF.

DNA of the CDR3: TGTGCCAGCAGAGCCACGGACGGGACTTATGGGACGCAGTATTTT. Protein sequence: CASRATDGTYGTQYF. The J gene is TRBJ2-3, the V gene TRBV6-5; D perhaps matches TRBD2 (6 bases). The V end lost 6 bases, the J end lost 9 bases, and 22 bases lay between the germline ends. The CDR3 runs 15 residues. Germline CDR1 is MNHEY and CDR2 is SVGAGI.

In DNA, the CDR3 is TGTGCCAGTCTTAGTCGGCCCAGTTCTAATGAAAAACTGTTTTTT. Translation: CASLSRPSSNEKLFF. V usage is TRBV6-5 and J usage is TRBJ1-4; D is ambiguous. The ends were cut back, 9 bases at V and 3 bases at J, with 17 bases in the middle. This CDR3 has 15 amino acids. Germline assignment: CDR1 MNHEY and CDR2 SVGAGI.

V is TRBV6-4 and J is TRBJ2-1; TRBD2 aligns across 8 bases. The CDR3 extends over 16 amino acids. Germline V gene sequence: CDR1 MRHNA, CDR2 SNTAGT. The V segment lost 2 bases and the J segment 0 bases; nucleotides outside the gene matches: 3. The CDR3 here is CASSDPGTSSYNEQFF. The CDR3 DNA follows: TGTGCCAGCAGTGACCCCGGGACTAGCTCCTACAATGAGCAGTTCTTC.

V and J are TRBV6-2 or TRBV6-3 and TRBJ1-1; 8 bases match TRBD1. Trimming at V came to 5 bases and at J to 1 base, leaving 6 bases not matched to a gene. The CDR3 length is 15 residues. Germline CDR1 MNHEY, CDR2 SVGEGT. The CDR3 loop reads CASSPRQGRNTEAFF. The DNA of the CDR3 is TGTGCCAGCAGTCCAAGACAGGGGAGGAACACTGAAGCTTTCTTT.

With regard to this clone: This same CDR3 is encoded by further DNA sequences in the sample. The chain combines TRBV28 with TRBJ2-7; 8 positions match TRBD1. Germline CDR1 reads MDHEN; CDR2 reads SYDVKM. V lost 7 bases and J lost 5; bases outside the gene matches: 1. This CDR3 has 11 amino acids. CDR3 sequence (DNA): TGTGCCAGCACGACAGGGGACGAGCAGTACTTC. Translated, it gives CASTTGDEQYF.

The chain carries TRBV6-4 and TRBJ2-1; 14 bases are shared with TRBD2. Germline V gene lookup returns CDR1 MRHNA and CDR2 SNTAGT. CDR3 length: 15 residues. Trimming cost V 2 bases and J 9 bases; bases outside gene matches: 3. This CDR3 reads CASSDGTSGSIEQFF. In nucleotides, the CDR3 is TGTGCCAGCAGTGACGGGACTAGCGGGAGCATTGAGCAGTTCTTC.

The chain employs TRBV18 and TRBJ1-6; D is perhaps TRBD1 (6 bases). Trimming took off 1 base at V and 3 bases at J, with 7 bases between the two ends. Germline V gene data show CDR1 as KGHSH and CDR2 as LQKENI. There are 15 residues in the CDR3. The CDR3: CASSPQDSYNSPLHF. The CDR3 coding sequence is TGTGCCAGCTCACCACAGGACAGCTATAATTCACCCCTCCACTTT.

The J gene is TRBJ2-7, the V gene TRBV3-1 (or the pseudogene TRBV3-2); either TRBD1 or TRBD2 may supply D (6 bases each). Trimming took off 3 bases at V and 6 bases at J, with 12 bases between the two ends. This CDR3 region has 13 residues. Germline lookup yields CDR1 LGHDT and CDR2 YNNKEL (reference sequence). The CDR3 loop reads CASSQSRGAEQYF. The DNA of the CDR3 is TGTGCCAGCAGCCAGTCGAGGGGGGCCGAGCAGTACTTC.

The V call is TRBV5-6, the J call TRBJ1-1, with D possibly being TRBD1 (6 bases). Trimming cost V 4 bases and J 1 base, with 17 bases left between them. CDR3 size: 16 residues. Germline CDR1 SGHDT, CDR2 YYEEEE. The CDR3 nucleotides are TGTGCCAGCAGCCAAGAGGGACAAATTCCGAACACTGAAGCTTTCTTT. Encoded protein: CASSQEGQIPNTEAFF.

V is TRBV27 and J is TRBJ2-1, with a possible D match to TRBD1 (5 bases). The CDR3 sequence is 11 residues long. Germline CDR1 and CDR2: MNHEY and SMNVEV (reference sequence). The V end lost 6 bases, the J end lost 15 bases, and 15 bases lay between the germline ends. The CDR3 region has the DNA TGTGCCAGCAGGGCAGGGTTTTTGCGGTTCTTC. Translation gives CASRAGFLRFF.

This sequence joins TRBV20-1 and TRBJ1-6; D is uncertain. The germline CDR1 and CDR2 sequences are DFQATT and SNEGSKA (reference sequence). CDR3 length: 15 residues. Between the trimmed V and J ends, which lost 3 bases and 4 bases, there was a span of 13 bases. The CDR3 bases are TGCAGTGCTAGTCAACAACAACCTTATAATTCACCCCTCCACTTT. Protein product: CSASQQQPYNSPLHF.

This clone came up once. The V call is TRBV7-3, the J call TRBJ2-7; the match to TRBD1 covers 8 bases. The CDR3 covers 15 residues. J was trimmed by 2 bases and V by 1 base; bases with no gene match: 4. Germline lookup yields CDR1 SGHTA and CDR2 FQGTGA. The CDR3 loop is CASSLMSGQAYEQYF. The DNA for the CDR3 is TGTGCCAGCAGCTTAATGTCGGGACAGGCCTACGAGCAGTACTTC.

The gene calls are TRBV3-1 (or the pseudogene TRBV3-2) and TRBJ2-1; D gene unclear. This CDR3 is built from 18 residues. Trimming removed 0 bases at V and 0 bases at J, with 15 bases between. Looked up from germline, CDR1 is LGHDT and CDR2 is YNNKEL (reference sequence). The chain's CDR3 is CASSQDSTHLSSYNEQFF. CDR3 sequence (DNA): TGTGCCAGCAGCCAAGATAGTACTCACCTTAGCTCCTACAATGAGCAGTTCTTC.

V is TRBV29-1 and J is TRBJ2-5; 7 bases are a match to TRBD1. Looked up from germline, CDR1 is SQVTM and CDR2 is ANQGSEA. The CDR3 spans 14 residues. V lost 4 bases to trimming and J lost 5 bases; unmatched junction nucleotides: 10. CDR3 sequence reads: CSVARTGVQETQYF. The CDR3 nucleotides read TGCAGCGTTGCCCGTACAGGGGTACAGGAGACCCAGTACTTC.

This chain joins TRBV7-9 and TRBJ1-6; D is undetermined. Trimming cost V 1 base and J 0 bases, with 10 bases left between them. CDR3 size: 17 residues. Germline V gene data show CDR1 as SEHNR and CDR2 as FQNEAQ (reference sequence). The CDR3 sequence is CASSLVGGSSYNSPLHF. CDR3 bases: TGTGCCAGCAGCTTAGTCGGTGGGAGCTCCTATAATTCACCCCTCCACTTT.

The chain carries TRBV6-2 or TRBV6-3 and TRBJ2-3; D remains ambiguous. Germline CDR1 MNHEY, CDR2 SVGEGT. The CDR3 extends over 12 amino acids. Trimming stripped 4 bases from V and 2 bases from J, with 4 bases between. The CDR3, as DNA: TGTGCCAGCAGTTCAGTCACAGATACGCAGTATTTT. The encoded protein is CASSSVTDTQYF.

Points on this clone: The junction shows a germline mismatch at one end, possibly a read error. V usage is TRBV3-1 (or the pseudogene TRBV3-2) and J usage is TRBJ1-1; D is unclear. Germline CDR1 is LGHDT and CDR2 is YNNKEL (reference sequence). The CDR3 totals 13 residues. The chain's CDR3 is CASSQETASVVYF. The CDR3 DNA reads TGTGCCAGCAGCCAAGAAACCGCATCCGTGGTTTATTTT.

This chain joins TRBV7-2 and TRBJ1-1; the D gene is possibly TRBD1 (5 bases). The CDR3 totals 13 residues. Germline CDR1 and CDR2: SGHTA and FQGNSA. The V end lost 1 base, the J end lost 7 bases, and 10 bases lay between the germline ends. In DNA form, the CDR3 reads TGTGCCAGCAGCTTAGAAGGGGCGATTGAAGCTTTCTTT. Its translation is CASSLEGAIEAFF. Based on the CDR3 plus reference TRBV7-2 and TRBJ1-1, the full variable domain is GAGVSQSPSNKVTEKGKDVELRCDPISGHTALYWYRQSLGQGLEFLIYFQGNSAPDKSGLPSDRFSAERTGGSVSTLTIQRTQQEDSAVYLCASSLEGAIEAFFGQGTRLTVV.

The V gene is TRBV11-3, the J gene TRBJ2-1, with TRBD1 matching over 7 bases. This CDR3 spans 14 amino acids. V lost 2 bases and J lost 4; bases outside the gene matches: 2. The V gene's germline CDR1 is SGHNT and CDR2 YENEEA. CDR3 DNA: TGTGCCAGCAGCTTAAGGGACAGTTACAATGAGCAGTTCTTC. This encodes CASSLRDSYNEQFF.

This clone was picked up one time. The rearrangement joins TRBV29-1 to TRBJ1-5; perhaps TRBD1 as D (5 bases). Germline CDR1 and CDR2: SQVTM and ANQGSEA. This CDR3 spans 13 amino acids. Trimming shortened V by 4 bases and J by 5 bases, and 12 bases separated the two germline ends. In DNA form, the CDR3 reads TGCAGCGTTGCGGGGAGGGGTGATCAGCCCCAGCATTTT. This gives the protein CSVAGRGDQPQHF.

The rearrangement uses TRBV5-1 and TRBJ1-2; 7 bases agree with TRBD1. Germline CDR1 and CDR2: SGHRS and YFSETQ. The CDR3 is 14 amino acids. With 0 bases clipped from V and 8 bases from J, the junction kept 7 bases outside the gene matches. CDR3 loop: CASSLEGTVYGYTF. The CDR3 DNA is TGCGCCAGCAGCTTGGAGGGGACAGTATACGGCTACACCTTC. The whole variable domain, filled in from reference TRBV5-1 and TRBJ1-2, reads KAGVTQTPRYLIKTRGQQVTLSCSPISGHRSVSWYQQTPGQGLQFLFEYFSETQRNKGNFPGRFSGRQFSNSRSEMNVSTLELGDSALYLCASSLEGTVYGYTFGSGTRLTVV.

V usage is TRBV6-5 and J usage is TRBJ2-7; maybe TRBD1 (6 bases). Trimming shortened V by 8 bases and J by 1 base, and 12 bases separated the two germline ends. The CDR3 is 13 amino acids. CDR1 is MNHEY and CDR2 is SVGAGI in the germline V gene. CDR3 sequence (DNA): TGTGCCAGCGGGTTAAGGGGGTCCTACGAGCAGTACTTC. Its protein is CASGLRGSYEQYF.

This clone appeared a single time. The chain uses TRBV5-1 and TRBJ1-5, with D tentatively TRBD1 (6 bases). Trimming left V 0 bases short and J 0 bases short, with 7 bases between. The germline CDR1 and CDR2 sequences are SGHRS and YFSETQ. This CDR3 has 15 amino acids. CDR3 DNA sequence: TGCGCCAGCAGCTTGGGACAGGCTAGCAATCAGCCCCAGCATTTT. The encoded protein is CASSLGQASNQPQHF.

J is TRBJ1-1 and V is TRBV10-1; D not resolved. CDR1 and CDR2 (germline): WNHNN, SYGVQD (reference sequence). The CDR3 runs 12 residues. Trimming took 2 bases from V and 3 from J, leaving 4 bases between them. CDR3 region: CASSERDTEAFF. Here the CDR3 DNA reads TGCGCCAGCAGTGAGAGGGACACTGAAGCTTTCTTT.

The V and J genes are TRBV20-1 and TRBJ1-1, with TRBD1 matching over 7 bases. Trimming removed 3 bases from V and 6 bases from J; junction bases left unmatched: 13. The CDR3 length is 15 residues. Germline V gene sequence: CDR1 DFQATT, CDR2 SNEGSKA (reference sequence). CDR3 coding DNA: TGCAGTGCTAGTGTTCAGGCAGGGGGAATATCTGAAGCTTTCTTT. Residues: CSASVQAGGISEAFF.

The rearrangement joins TRBV5-4 to TRBJ1-2; 11 nucleotides match TRBD1. V lost 6 bases to trimming and J lost 3 bases; unmatched junction nucleotides: 7. This CDR3 region has 15 residues. Germline V lookup: CDR1 SGHNT, CDR2 YYREEE (reference sequence). CDR3 sequence: CASTSGTGGYYGYTF. Here the CDR3 DNA reads TGTGCCAGCACTTCCGGGACAGGGGGTTACTATGGCTACACCTTC.

The chain uses TRBV1 and TRBJ1-5. TRBV1 is deemed a pseudogene. This CDR3 has 14 amino acids. CDR3: CTSSRGTVNQPQHF. The CDR3 DNA reads TGCACCAGCAGCCGAGGGACTGTGAATCAGCCCCAGCATTTT.

This clone has a handful of counts. The chain recombines TRBV6-6 with TRBJ1-1, with unresolved D. Germline CDR1 reads MNHNY; CDR2 reads SVGAGI (reference sequence). Trimming removed 2 bases at V and 0 bases at J, with 10 bases between. The CDR3 extends over 15 amino acids. In DNA form, the CDR3 reads TGTGCCAGCAGTTACCCCGCAGTCATGAACACTGAAGCTTTCTTT. Protein sequence: CASSYPAVMNTEAFF.

The chain combines TRBV28 with TRBJ1-1; no clear D gene. V lost 6 bases, J lost 6 bases, and 14 bases lay in between. The CDR3 spans 13 residues. Germline loops: CDR1 MDHEN, CDR2 SYDVKM. For the CDR3, the DNA is TGTGCCAGCAGCCTTCCTCTGGTCCCTGAAGCTTTCTTT. Translated: CASSLPLVPEAFF.